The 17 T cell receptor beta chains reported below all come from one sample, sequenced in a study of Ad26.COV2.S vaccination and SARS-CoV-2 variants. TCRdb's table, derived via immunoSEQ multiplex PCR, lists solely in-frame clones and lacks some. The sample lists 440,000 or so clones, about nine tenths occurring once. Indicated treatment: some 19 received Ad26.COV2.S at low or high dose, single or two shots; five or six received placebo; per-sample allocation not given. Each sample was drawn 63 days after the first injection (of vaccine or placebo). The specimen was peripheral blood, collected in a trial of Ad26.COV2.S vaccine versus placebo. All receptors come from a person aged 18-60 years who received the Ad26.COV2.S COVID-19 vaccine or a placebo.

The chain couples TRBV6-5 to TRBJ2-3; D gene ambiguous. Per germline, CDR1 MNHEY and CDR2 SVGAGI. Trimming removed 6 bases at V and 4 bases at J, with 11 bases between. The CDR3 contains 13 residues. CDR3 DNA: TGTGCCAGCAGCGGGCCCCTCCCAGATACGCAGTATTTT. It codes for CASSGPLPDTQYF.

This clone was seen a few times. The chain uses TRBV18 and TRBJ1-1; no clear D gene. The CDR3 runs to 14 residues. Germline V gives CDR1 KGHSH, CDR2 LQKENI. V was trimmed by 3 bases and J by 4 bases, leaving 12 bases between them. The CDR3 sequence: CASSPWGESTEAFF. In DNA, the CDR3 is TGTGCCAGCTCACCTTGGGGTGAGAGCACTGAAGCTTTCTTT. The full variable domain, completed using reference TRBV18 and TRBJ1-1, is NAGVMQNPRHLVRRRGQEARLRCSPMKGHSHVYWYRQLPEEGLKFMVYLQKENIIDESGMPKERFSAEFPKEGPSILRIQQVVRGDSAAYFCASSPWGESTEAFFGQGTRLTVV.

The chain couples TRBV11-1 to TRBJ1-1, with TRBD1 matching over 9 bases. The germline CDR1 and CDR2 sequences are SGHAT and FQDESV (reference sequence). This CDR3 region has 14 residues. The ends lost 3 bases at V and 4 bases at J; junction bases unmatched: 3. The CDR3 reads CASSLGTGLTEAFF. DNA for the CDR3: TGTGCCAGCAGCTTGGGGACAGGGCTCACTGAAGCTTTCTTT.

The sample holds a few counts of this clone. CDR3 amino acids: CASSFTGSSGNTIYF. For the CDR3, the DNA is TGTGCCAGCAGCTTCACAGGGAGCTCTGGAAACACCATATATTTT. This chain uses TRBV7-2 with TRBJ1-3; D might be TRBD1 (6 bases). The CDR3 covers 15 residues. Deletions cut 3 bases from V and 0 bases from J, with 9 bases between. CDR1 and CDR2 (germline): SGHTA, FQGNSA.

The genes are TRBV27 and TRBJ2-1; 12 bases align to TRBD2. The CDR3 consists of 15 residues. Germline V gives CDR1 MNHEY, CDR2 SMNVEV (reference sequence). V shed 5 bases, J shed 4 bases, and the junction held 3 bases outside the gene matches. CDR3: CASSTGTSGYNEQFF. The CDR3 DNA is TGTGCCAGCAGTACTGGGACTAGCGGGTACAATGAGCAGTTCTTC.

The chain couples TRBV5-8 to TRBJ2-5, with D maybe TRBD1 (6 bases). The germline V gene encodes CDR1 SGHTS and CDR2 YDEGEE. The CDR3 length is 15 residues. V was cut by 0 bases and J by 1 base, with 10 bases left in between. The CDR3 DNA sequence: TGTGCCAGCAGCTTGGGAACGACAGGCCAAGAGACCCAGTACTTC. This encodes CASSLGTTGQETQYF.

The V and J genes are TRBV6-5 and TRBJ1-2, with a possible D match to TRBD1 (6 bases). The germline V gene encodes CDR1 MNHEY and CDR2 SVGAGI. The CDR3 contains 12 residues. The V and J ends lost 6 bases and 12 bases respectively, with 17 bases between them. The CDR3 loop is CASSRGGGIHTF. In nucleotides, the CDR3 is TGTGCCAGCAGCAGGGGTGGGGGAATCCACACCTTC.

The J gene is TRBJ2-3, the V gene TRBV28; D could derive from TRBD1 or TRBD2 (5 bases each). The CDR3 totals 15 residues. The V gene lost 2 bases and the J gene lost 5 bases, with 14 bases spanning the gap. CDR1 and CDR2 from the germline V gene are MDHEN and SYDVKM. In nucleotides, the CDR3 is TGTGCCAGCAGTTTACAAACCGGGGCGTTAGATACGCAGTATTTT. Amino acid sequence: CASSLQTGALDTQYF.

The rearrangement joins TRBV19 to TRBJ2-1; 8 nucleotides agree with TRBD2. Losses at the gene ends were 4 bases for V and 9 bases for J; bases not matched to a gene: 14. Germline loops: CDR1 LNHDA, CDR2 SQIVND (reference sequence). This CDR3 has 16 residues. CDR3 DNA sequence: TGTGCCAGTAGTAACGTCGGCCGGGAGGGCCGAGTTGAGCAGTTCTTC. It yields the protein CASSNVGREGRVEQFF.

V is TRBV19 and J is TRBJ2-7; weak D call: TRBD2 (6 bases). The CDR3 totals 14 residues. Per germline, CDR1 LNHDA and CDR2 SQIVND (reference sequence). Deletions cut 7 bases from V and 0 bases from J, with 13 bases between. The CDR3 loop reads CASTLTSNSYEQYF. CDR3 coding DNA: TGTGCCAGTACCTTGACTAGTAACTCCTACGAGCAGTACTTC.

The chain joins TRBV5-1 to TRBJ2-1; D call uncertain. Trimming took off 0 bases at V and 2 bases at J, with 15 bases between the two ends. Germline V gene data show CDR1 as SGHRS and CDR2 as YFSETQ. The CDR3 covers 17 residues. Here the CDR3 reads CASSLGFSRTAYNEQFF. In DNA form, the CDR3 reads TGCGCCAGCAGCTTGGGGTTTTCACGCACCGCCTACAATGAGCAGTTCTTC.

J is TRBJ2-1 and V is TRBV19; 10 bases fit TRBD1. The length of the CDR3 is 14 residues. The trim removed 5 bases at V and 6 bases at J, leaving 4 bases unmatched. Germline values: CDR1 LNHDA, CDR2 SQIVND (reference sequence). CDR3 sequence (DNA): TGTGCCAGTAGTTCCGGACAGGGGGTCAATGAGCAGTTCTTC. Protein product: CASSSGQGVNEQFF.

J is TRBJ2-3 and V is TRBV6-1, with 15 bases matching TRBD2. CDR3 length: 17 residues. V was clipped by 2 bases and J by 8 bases; unmatched bases: 8. Germline V gene data show CDR1 as MNHNS and CDR2 as SASEGT. CDR3 sequence: CASSELTGTSGRITQYF. CDR3 nucleotide sequence: TGTGCCAGCAGTGAACTAACCGGGACTAGCGGGAGGATTACGCAGTATTTT.

V and J are TRBV5-6 and TRBJ2-3; D assignment may be TRBD1 or TRBD2 (5 bases each). The CDR3 spans 16 residues. Germline values: CDR1 SGHDT, CDR2 YYEEEE. The ends were cut back, 2 bases at V and 10 bases at J, with 23 bases in the middle. The CDR3 reads CASSFSGTTRPVSQYF. In nucleotides, the CDR3 is TGTGCCAGCAGCTTCTCGGGGACGACACGGCCAGTTTCGCAGTATTTT.

The chain joins TRBV19 to TRBJ2-7; 9 bases map to TRBD2. V dropped 8 bases and J dropped 4; count of bases not matched to a gene: 6. The germline V gene has CDR1 LNHDA and CDR2 SQIVND (reference sequence). The CDR3 has 13 amino acids. For the CDR3, the DNA is TGTGCCAGTGCCGCGGGGGGGACTTACGAGCAGTACTTC. Translation gives CASAAGGTYEQYF.

The V and J genes are TRBV27 and TRBJ2-7, with TRBD2 as a possible D gene (6 bases). From germline, CDR1 is MNHEY and CDR2 SMNVEV (reference sequence). The V end was cut by 3 bases, the J end by 2 bases, with 14 bases between. The length of the CDR3 is 15 residues. CDR3: CASSFAERAPYEQYF. CDR3 DNA: TGTGCCAGCAGTTTTGCCGAGCGGGCCCCCTACGAGCAGTACTTC.

V and J are TRBV27 and TRBJ2-1; D might be TRBD1 (6 bases). Germline values: CDR1 MNHEY, CDR2 SMNVEV (reference sequence). The CDR3 extends over 13 amino acids. Deletions cut 4 bases from V and 5 bases from J, with 9 bases between. The DNA of the CDR3 is TGTGCCAGCAGTTGGGACAAGAACAATGAGCAGTTCTTC. This gives the protein CASSWDKNNEQFF.